The clone carrying this T cell receptor (beta chain) was counted only a few times. Construction of the TCR beta libraries employed iRepertoire HTBI primers in conjunction with Arm-PCR of CDR3 regions. TCRdb recomputed calls from the multiplex PCR reads with MiXCR, one row per CDR3 protein. The top ten clones hold less than 25% of a sample with fewer than 400,000 distinct CDR3 sequences, 20% to 25% of them seen once. The sample originates from a study of regulatory T cells in long-lasting Graves disease. V dropped 1 base and J dropped 4 bases, with 12 bases sitting between them. This CDR3 is built from 14 residues. Germline CDR1 is SGHRS and CDR2 is YFSETQ. Time point in this sample: persistent/refractory GD, antithyroid drugs over 5 years with positive TRAb. After RNA was extracted from PBMCs, the TCR library was made from it. The patients included were those that came from an endocrinology department in Xi'an, China.

The material sequenced was peripheral blood mononuclear cells (PBMCs), taken when the disease was refractory, from a patient treated with antithyroid drugs. The V and J genes are TRBV5-1 and TRBJ2-7; D assignment may be TRBD1 or TRBD2 (7 bases each). This sequence was found in a female donor with Graves disease. CDR3 nucleotides: TGCGCCAGCAGCTTGACAGGGGAGGGGTACGAGCAGTACTTC. It translates to CASSLTGEGYEQYF.